This TCR beta chain is from a study of cytomegalovirus exposure and HLA in healthy donors. The germline V gene has CDR1 MNHNS and CDR2 SASEGT. This CDR3 spans 13 amino acids. Trimming took 10 bases from V and 2 from J, leaving 13 bases between them. Study-level findings and limits: Presence/absence analyses assumed roughly uniform sequencing depth across donors, which may not hold. A later analysis found TCR association rates differed by HLA locus, highest for DRB1 and lowest for HLA-C.

The PCR ran on 60 Vbeta and 13 Jbeta primers. Clones were sequenced by immunoSEQ multiplex PCR, and TCRdb holds only the in-frame ones, with some missing. The sample lists approximately 150,000 clones, roughly 81% occurring once. As to this clone: Its matching antigen is unknown.

Sequencing was done on a sample of PBMCs. The source is a girl under 18 in good health and CMV-seropositive. The V gene is TRBV6-1, the J gene TRBJ2-3; D is uncertain. CDR3 DNA: TGTGCCACCCAATTTCGCTACACAGATACGCAGTATTTT. This encodes CATQFRYTDTQYF.